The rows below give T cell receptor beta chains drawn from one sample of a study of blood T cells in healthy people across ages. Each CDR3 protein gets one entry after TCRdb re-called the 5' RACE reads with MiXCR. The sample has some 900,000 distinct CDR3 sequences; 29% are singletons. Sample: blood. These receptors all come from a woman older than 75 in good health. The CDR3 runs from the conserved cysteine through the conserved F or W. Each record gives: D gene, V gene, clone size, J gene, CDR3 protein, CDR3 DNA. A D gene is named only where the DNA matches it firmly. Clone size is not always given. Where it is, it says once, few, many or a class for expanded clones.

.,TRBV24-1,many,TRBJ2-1,CATSDLRDKDEQFF,TGTGCCACCAGTGATTTGAGGGACAAGGATGAGCAGTTCTTC
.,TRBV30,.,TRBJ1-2,CAWTDSSYGYTF,TGTGCCTGGACAGATTCAAGCTATGGCTACACCTTC
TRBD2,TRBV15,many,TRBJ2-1,CATSRERLAGNYNEQFF,TGTGCCACCAGCAGGGAAAGACTAGCGGGGAACTACAATGAGCAGTTCTTC
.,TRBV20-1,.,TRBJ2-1,CSARLREAQFF,TGCAGTGCTAGACTACGAGAGGCCCAGTTCTTC
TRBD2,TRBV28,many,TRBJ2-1,CASSRGLAGSEQFF,TGTGCCAGCAGTCGGGGACTAGCGGGTAGTGAGCAGTTCTTC
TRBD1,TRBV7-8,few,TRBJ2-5,CASSLRPGTGAQETQYF,TGTGCCAGCAGCTTACGCCCGGGGACAGGAGCACAAGAGACCCAGTACTTC
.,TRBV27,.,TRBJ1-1,CATARSDMNTEAFF,TGTGCCACCGCCCGGAGCGATATGAACACTGAAGCTTTCTTT
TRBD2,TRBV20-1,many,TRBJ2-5,CSARRVKRGQSGETQYF,TGCAGTGCTAGGAGGGTAAAGCGGGGGCAATCCGGGGAGACCCAGTACTTC
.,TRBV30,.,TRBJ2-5,CAWRFTGLRETQYF,TGTGCCTGGAGGTTTACAGGGCTGAGGGAGACCCAGTACTTC
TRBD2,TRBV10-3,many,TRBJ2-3,CAISDGGTDTQYF,TGTGCCATCAGTGACGGGGGGACAGATACGCAGTATTTT
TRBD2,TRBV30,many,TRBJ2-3,CAWSEGLAGGVNTQYF,TGTGCCTGGAGTGAGGGACTAGCGGGTGGTGTGAATACGCAGTATTTT
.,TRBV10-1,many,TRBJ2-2,CASSRQATGELFF,TGCGCCAGCAGTCGACAGGCCACCGGGGAGCTGTTTTTT
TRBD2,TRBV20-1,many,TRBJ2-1,CSAQAGGLYNEQFF,TGCAGTGCCCAAGCGGGGGGTCTGTACAATGAGCAGTTCTTC
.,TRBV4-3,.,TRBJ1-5,CASSQDIAEPQHF,TGCGCCAGCAGCCAAGATATTGCGGAGCCCCAGCATTTT
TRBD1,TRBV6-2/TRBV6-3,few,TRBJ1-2,CASRTGKIGYTF,TGTGCCAGCAGGACAGGGAAGATAGGCTACACCTTC
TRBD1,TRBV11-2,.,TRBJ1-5,CASSQDPGQGEPQHF,TGTGCCAGCAGCCAGGATCCGGGACAGGGTGAGCCCCAGCATTTT
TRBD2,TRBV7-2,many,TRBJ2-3,CASSLGPGAGTSQDTQYF,TGTGCCAGCAGCTTAGGTCCAGGGGCCGGGACTAGCCAAGATACGCAGTATTTT
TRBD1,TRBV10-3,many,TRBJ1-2,CAISETGEDGYTF,TGTGCCATCAGTGAGACAGGGGAGGATGGCTACACCTTC
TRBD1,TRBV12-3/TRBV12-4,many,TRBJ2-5,CASSFRDSAQETQYF,TGTGCCAGCAGTTTCCGGGACAGTGCCCAAGAGACCCAGTACTTC
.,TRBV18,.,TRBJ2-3,CASSPGPGRGGDTQYF,TGTGCCAGCTCACCTGGACCGGGACGAGGCGGAGATACGCAGTATTTT
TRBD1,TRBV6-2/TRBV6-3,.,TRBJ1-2,CASRTDRGTYLAYGYTF,TGTGCCAGCAGAACTGACAGGGGCACTTATCTCGCCTATGGCTACACCTTC
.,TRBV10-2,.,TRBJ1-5,CASGVQMAGIIQPQHF,TGCGCCAGCGGGGTCCAGATGGCAGGGATAATTCAGCCCCAGCATTTT
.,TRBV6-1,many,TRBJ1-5,CASSVQGSHQPQHF,TGTGCCAGCAGTGTACAGGGAAGTCATCAGCCCCAGCATTTT
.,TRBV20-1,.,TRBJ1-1,CSAMTMNTEAFF,TGCAGTGCTATGACAATGAACACTGAAGCTTTCTTT
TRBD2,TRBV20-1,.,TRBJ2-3,CSAGSGGTTDTQYF,TGCAGTGCCGGTAGCGGGGGGACGACAGATACGCAGTATTTT
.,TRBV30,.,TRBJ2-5,CAWRARAGGAQYF,TGTGCCTGGAGGGCAAGGGCAGGGGGGGCCCAGTACTTC
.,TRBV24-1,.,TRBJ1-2,CATSDASRSGYTF,TGTGCCACCAGTGACGCCAGTCGAAGTGGCTACACCTTC
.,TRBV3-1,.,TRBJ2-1,CASSLDPSYNEQFF,TGTGCCAGCAGCCTCGACCCCTCCTACAATGAGCAGTTCTTC
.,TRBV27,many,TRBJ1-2,CASSLIPRGYGYTF,TGTGCCAGCAGTTTAATTCCCAGGGGCTATGGCTACACCTTC
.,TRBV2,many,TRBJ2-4,CASSEQNIQYF,TGTGCCAGCAGTGAACAAAACATTCAGTACTTC
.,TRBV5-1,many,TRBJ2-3,CASSTTATDTQYF,TGCGCCAGCAGCACGACAGCAACAGATACGCAGTATTTT
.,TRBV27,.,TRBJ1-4,CASRDGQGGGKLFF,TGTGCCAGCAGGGATGGCCAGGGTGGGGGAAAACTGTTTTTT
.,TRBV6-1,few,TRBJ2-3,CASSEWGTLTDTQYF,TGTGCCAGCAGTGAGTGGGGGACCCTCACAGATACGCAGTATTTT
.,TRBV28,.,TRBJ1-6,CASSSLVLGSRPLHF,TGTGCCAGCAGTTCCCTAGTCTTGGGAAGTCGACCCCTCCACTTT
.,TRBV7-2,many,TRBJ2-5,CASSFPASPETQYF,TGTGCCAGCAGCTTTCCGGCTAGCCCGGAGACCCAGTACTTC
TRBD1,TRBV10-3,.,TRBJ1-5,CAISPGGSDQPQHF,TGTGCCATCAGTCCAGGGGGATCGGATCAGCCCCAGCATTTT
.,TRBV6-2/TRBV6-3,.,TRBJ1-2,CASSFPQSTGYTF,TGTGCCAGCAGTTTCCCACAATCGACGGGCTACACCTTC
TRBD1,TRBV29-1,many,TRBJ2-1,CSVGHRGEGEQFF,TGCAGCGTTGGCCACAGGGGCGAGGGTGAGCAGTTCTTC
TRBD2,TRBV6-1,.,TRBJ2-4,CASSQGSGGLAKNIQYF,TGTGCCAGCAGTCAGGGGAGCGGGGGATTAGCCAAAAACATTCAGTACTTC
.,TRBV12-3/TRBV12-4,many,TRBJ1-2,CASSFFQGPNYGYTF,TGTGCCAGCAGTTTCTTTCAGGGCCCTAACTATGGCTACACCTTC
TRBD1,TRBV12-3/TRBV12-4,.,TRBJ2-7,CASSRTGADEQYF,TGTGCCAGCAGTAGGACAGGGGCGGACGAGCAGTACTTC
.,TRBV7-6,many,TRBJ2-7,CASSSVRGYEQYF,TGTGCCAGCAGCTCGGTCAGGGGTTACGAGCAGTACTTC
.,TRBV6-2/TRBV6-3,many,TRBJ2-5,CASSYRPPYQETQYF,TGTGCCAGCAGTTACAGACCACCGTACCAAGAGACCCAGTACTTC
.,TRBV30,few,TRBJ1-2,CAWSVAGGGGYTF,TGTGCCTGGAGTGTTGCTGGAGGAGGTGGCTACACCTTC
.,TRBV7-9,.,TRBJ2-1,CASSLGATLMRNEQFF,TGTGCCAGCAGCTTAGGCGCGACCCTTATGCGCAATGAGCAGTTCTTC
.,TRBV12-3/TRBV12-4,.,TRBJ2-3,CASRKMIVRTDVQYF,TGTGCCAGCAGAAAAATGATAGTGAGAACAGATGTGCAGTATTTT
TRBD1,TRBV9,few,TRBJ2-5,CASSAYRGQGETQYF,TGTGCCAGCAGCGCCTACCGGGGACAGGGGGAGACCCAGTACTTC
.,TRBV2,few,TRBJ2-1,CASRYLAPNEQFF,TGTGCCAGCAGGTACTTAGCCCCAAATGAGCAGTTCTTC
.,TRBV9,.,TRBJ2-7,CASSVGEAFEQYF,TGTGCCAGCAGCGTAGGTGAGGCGTTCGAGCAGTACTTC
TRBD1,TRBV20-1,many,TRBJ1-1,CSAATPGQTNTEAFF,TGCAGTGCTGCAACCCCGGGACAGACAAACACTGAAGCTTTCTTT
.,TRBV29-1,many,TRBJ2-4,CSALVGLLAKNIQYF,TGCAGCGCCCTGGTGGGGTTACTAGCCAAAAACATTCAGTACTTC
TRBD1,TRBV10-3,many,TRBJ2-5,CAIRGTGPGETQYF,TGTGCCATCAGGGGGACAGGGCCTGGAGAGACCCAGTACTTC
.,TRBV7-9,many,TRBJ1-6,CASSEGNNSPLHF,TGTGCCAGCAGCGAGGGCAATAATTCACCCCTCCACTTT
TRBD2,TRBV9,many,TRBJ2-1,CASSPTSGNNEQFF,TGTGCCAGCAGCCCTACTAGCGGGAACAATGAGCAGTTCTTC
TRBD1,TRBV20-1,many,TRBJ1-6,CSVRPGQGNSPLHF,TGCAGTGTACGCCCGGGACAGGGGAATTCACCCCTCCACTTT
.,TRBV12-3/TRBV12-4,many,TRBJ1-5,CASSFPRGQPQHF,TGTGCCAGCAGTTTCCCGAGAGGACAGCCCCAGCATTTT
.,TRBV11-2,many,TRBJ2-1,CASSLVPDSTTEQFF,TGTGCCAGCAGCTTAGTCCCCGACAGTACAACTGAGCAGTTCTTC
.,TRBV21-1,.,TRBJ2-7,CASSTGTSYEQYF,TGTGCCAGCAGCACCGGTACTAGCTACGAGCAGTACTTC